Listed here are 8 T cell receptor beta chains from one sample, sequenced in a study of blood T cell repertoires in COVID-19 (dated by TCRdb to between 2020 and 2021). Libraries were made using the immunoSEQ multiplex PCR assay. As stored in TCRdb, this immuneACCESS dataset retains in-frame rearrangements with V and J assigned. A fraction of the clones does not appear; measured against another copy, unresolved V genes explain less than half of the discrepancy, and the remainder lacks a known reason. This sample lists just over 300,000 clones; just under 90% were detected once. Together, the top ten hold 1.5% to 2% of the sample. The sample taken for sequencing was peripheral blood. The receptors here all came from a woman aged 25 to 45 with COVID-19, enrolled during active disease.

This chain links TRBV6-5 with TRBJ2-2; the match to TRBD1 covers 8 bases. CDR1 and CDR2 (germline): MNHEY, SVGAGI. J gave up 5 bases and V 5 bases, and 4 bases lay outside the gene matches. The CDR3 is made up of 14 amino acids. For the CDR3, the DNA is TGTGCCAGCAGTAGAACAGGGGGTACCGGGGAGCTGTTTTTT. Its protein product is CASSRTGGTGELFF.

The chain employs TRBV23-1 and TRBJ2-1, with unresolved D. TRBV23-1 is an open reading frame whose function is uncertain. The CDR3 contains 10 residues. The germline V and J ends were trimmed by 0 bases and 14 bases, with 5 bases remaining between them. DNA for the CDR3: TGCGCCAGCAGTCAATCCCCTGAGTTCTTC. This encodes CASSQSPEFF.

The chain combines TRBV28 with TRBJ2-3, with D tentatively TRBD1 (6 bases). The V and J ends lost 5 bases and 6 bases respectively, with 12 bases between them. The germline gives CDR1 MDHEN, CDR2 SYDVKM. The CDR3 extends over 13 amino acids. CDR3 bases: TGTGCCAGCAGTCCCCAGGGGATGGATACGCAGTATTTT. Protein: CASSPQGMDTQYF. Full variable domain (missing parts from reference TRBV28 and TRBJ2-3): DVKVTQSSRYLVKRTGEKVFLECVQDMDHENMFWYRQDPGLGLRLIYFSYDVKMKEKGDIPEGYSVSREKKERFSLILESASTNQTSMYLCASSPQGMDTQYFGPGTRLTVL.

CDR3 in DNA: TGTGCCAGCAGCTCATCCGGACAGGGAAGGGAGACCCAGTACTTC. This codes for CASSSSGQGRETQYF. V is TRBV11-1 and J is TRBJ2-5, with 8 bases identical to TRBD1. CDR3 length equals 15 residues. V shed 4 bases and J 5 bases; nucleotides not matched to a gene: 9. The germline V gene encodes CDR1 SGHAT and CDR2 FQDESV (reference sequence).

The chain has TRBV2 and TRBJ1-1; D gene uncertain. CDR3 length equals 14 residues. Trimming took off 2 bases at V and 0 bases at J, with 7 bases between the two ends. Germline V gene data show CDR1 as SNHLY and CDR2 as FYNNEI. The CDR3 spells CASSEIGLNTEAFF. The CDR3 region has the DNA TGTGCCAGCAGTGAAATCGGTTTGAACACTGAAGCTTTCTTT.

V is TRBV15 and J is TRBJ1-6; no clear D gene. Germline CDR1 reads LNHNV; CDR2 reads YYDKDF (reference sequence). The CDR3 spans 15 residues. V dropped 0 bases and J dropped 1 base, with 4 bases sitting between them. The CDR3 DNA is TGTGCCACCAGCAGAGATAGATCCTATAATTCACCCCTCCACTTT. Translating gives CATSRDRSYNSPLHF.

The CDR3: CASSLHWRYGETQYF. CDR3 nucleotide sequence: TGTGCCAGCAGCTTACATTGGCGGTACGGAGAGACCCAGTACTTC. The gene calls are TRBV7-9 and TRBJ2-5, with unresolved D. Germline CDR1 and CDR2: SEHNR and FQNEAQ (reference sequence). This CDR3 is built from 15 residues. The V and J ends lost 2 bases and 4 bases respectively, with 14 bases between them.

V gene TRBV15 combines with J gene TRBJ1-4; TRBD1 agrees at 7 bases. In germline, CDR1 is LNHNV, CDR2 YYDKDF (reference sequence). The CDR3 spans 17 residues. After removal of 1 base from V and 0 bases from J, the junction contained 5 bases not matched to a gene. The chain's CDR3 is CATSRGDSLATNEKLFF. DNA of the CDR3: TGTGCCACCAGCAGAGGGGACAGTTTGGCAACTAATGAAAAACTGTTTTTT.